These 26 T cell receptor beta chains were all obtained from the same sample, sequenced in a study of T cells after yellow fever vaccination. TCRdb re-analysed the 5' RACE reads in MiXCR, keeping a single row per CDR3 protein. In the table there are 550,000 to 750,000 distinct CDR3 sequences, approximately 12% of which are singletons. This specimen was PBMCs, taken on the day of the yellow fever booster vaccination. Receptors were obtained from a man under 40 who received the YFV17D yellow fever vaccine.

This clonotype showed up just a few times. The rearrangement joins TRBV7-9 to TRBJ1-1; D gene ambiguous. Per germline, CDR1 SEHNR and CDR2 FQNEAQ (reference sequence). The CDR3 runs to 13 residues. V was clipped by 5 bases and J by 1 base, with 8 bases between them. CDR3: CASSPQTNTEAFF. The CDR3 DNA is TGTGCCAGCAGCCCGCAGACGAACACTGAAGCTTTCTTT.

The chain combines TRBV6-2 or TRBV6-3 with TRBJ2-1; TRBD2 agrees at 12 bases. Germline assignment: CDR1 MNHEY and CDR2 SVGEGT. V was clipped by 0 bases and J by 0 bases; unmatched bases: 9. This CDR3 is 20 amino acids long. CDR3 residues: CASSYSLASGRVSSYNEQFF. The CDR3 DNA is TGTGCCAGCAGTTACTCGCTTGCTAGCGGGAGGGTAAGCTCCTACAATGAGCAGTTCTTC.

This chain connects TRBV20-1 to TRBJ2-3, with D perhaps assigned TRBD1 or TRBD2 (6 bases each). The germline V and J ends were trimmed by 6 bases and 2 bases, with 18 bases remaining between them. CDR1 is DFQATT and CDR2 is SNEGSKA in the germline V gene (reference sequence). This CDR3 spans 15 amino acids. CDR3 DNA sequence: TGCAGTGCGCAAGGGGGGCTAAAGGACACAGATACGCAGTATTTT. Encoded protein: CSAQGGLKDTDTQYF.

A few counts support this clonotype. This chain joins TRBV10-3 and TRBJ1-2; D not resolved. Germline V gene sequence: CDR1 ENHRY, CDR2 SYGVKD. Trimming removed 7 bases at V and 6 bases at J, with 15 bases between. The CDR3 extends over 13 amino acids. In nucleotides, the CDR3 is TGTGCCATCACCAGAGGGCCGCCAAATGGCTACACCTTC. This codes for CAITRGPPNGYTF.

The chain links TRBV7-9 to TRBJ1-1, with D perhaps TRBD1 (5 bases). V shed 2 bases and J shed 4 bases, with 20 bases lying between them. Per germline, CDR1 SEHNR and CDR2 FQNEAQ (reference sequence). The CDR3 is 17 residues long. The CDR3 is CASSLFPGRQKGTEAFF. DNA of the CDR3: TGTGCCAGCAGCTTATTCCCGGGACGTCAAAAGGGCACTGAAGCTTTCTTT.

This clonotype has more than one count but fewer than ten. This chain joins TRBV4-2 and TRBJ1-4; possibly TRBD1 for D (5 bases). With 0 bases removed from V and 8 bases from J, the gap between germline ends came to 22 bases. CDR3 length equals 18 residues. Germline CDR1 reads LGHNA; CDR2 reads YNFKEQ. This CDR3 is CASSQDLVGGASGEKLFF. The CDR3 bases are TGTGCCAGCAGCCAAGATCTGGTGGGTGGGGCCTCGGGAGAAAAACTGTTTTTT.

V is TRBV20-1 and J is TRBJ2-1; D unclear. CDR1 and CDR2 from the germline V gene are DFQATT and SNEGSKA (reference sequence). The CDR3 consists of 14 residues. V was clipped by 7 bases and J by 5 bases, with 18 bases between them. CDR3: CSVPTRSKNNEQFF. DNA of the CDR3: TGCAGTGTTCCGACTCGATCAAAGAACAATGAGCAGTTCTTC.

This rearrangement joins TRBV30 to TRBJ1-5; 7 positions agree with TRBD1. The CDR3 loop spans 13 amino acids. V lost 5 bases to trimming and J lost 5 bases; unmatched junction nucleotides: 6. Germline lookup yields CDR1 GTSNPN and CDR2 SVGIG (reference sequence). CDR3: CAWARQGYQPQHF. CDR3 sequence (DNA): TGTGCCTGGGCTAGACAGGGCTATCAGCCCCAGCATTTT.

In this sample, this clonotype turned up a few times. The V and J genes are TRBV6-5 and TRBJ1-1, with D possibly being TRBD1 (5 bases). V lost 7 bases, J lost 4 bases, and 19 bases lay in between. The CDR3 is 15 amino acids. The germline gives CDR1 MNHEY, CDR2 SVGAGI. DNA for the CDR3: TGTGCCAGCACTTCAGGGTTCAGAGTCGGCACTGAAGCTTTCTTT. It encodes CASTSGFRVGTEAFF.

This clonotype was recorded a few times. The J gene is TRBJ1-2, the V gene TRBV5-4, with TRBD1 matching 9 bases. Trimming removed 0 bases from V and 11 bases from J; junction bases left unmatched: 2. Germline CDR1 reads SGHNT; CDR2 reads YYREEE (reference sequence). CDR3 length: 12 residues. Here the CDR3 DNA reads TGTGCCAGCAGCTTGGGGGGACAGGGTTACACCTTC. This codes for CASSLGGQGYTF.

V gene TRBV18 combines with J gene TRBJ1-5; D gene ambiguous. The CDR3 has 13 amino acids. Germline V gives CDR1 KGHSH, CDR2 LQKENI. The V end was cut by 3 bases, the J end by 5 bases, with 8 bases between. CDR3 in DNA: TGTGCCAGCTCACCGTTAGAGGATCAGCCCCAGCATTTT. It translates to CASSPLEDQPQHF.

The V gene is TRBV25-1, the J gene TRBJ2-7; D may be TRBD2 (6 bases). The V and J ends lost 1 base and 2 bases respectively, with 15 bases between them. The length of the CDR3 is 16 residues. Germline CDR1 reads MGHDK; CDR2 reads SYGVNS. In nucleotides, the CDR3 is TGTGCCAGCAGTGAATTGTCTAGCGAAGCCACCTACGAGCAGTACTTC. Amino acid sequence: CASSELSSEATYEQYF.

The rearrangement uses TRBV1 and TRBJ2-3; no check of the table's D call, TRBD2, against the DNA was made. TRBV1 is a pseudogene. The CDR3 sequence is 17 residues long. CDR3 in DNA: TGCACCAGCAGCCCCAACGGACTACCGAGCTGCACAGATACGCAGTATTTT. Translated: CTSSPNGLPSCTDTQYF.

The chain recombines TRBV12-3 or TRBV12-4 with TRBJ2-7; no firm D call. The length of the CDR3 is 12 residues. The V end lost 2 bases, the J end lost 6 bases, and 8 bases lay between the germline ends. In nucleotides, the CDR3 is TGTGCCAGCAGTTTATTGCGGATCGAGCAGTACTTC. Translation: CASSLLRIEQYF.

The CDR3, as DNA: TGTGCCAGCCAACAACTAGCGGGAGTCCAAGAGACCCAGTACTTC. This encodes CASQQLAGVQETQYF. V usage is TRBV7-2 and J usage is TRBJ2-5, with 11 bases fitting TRBD2. Per germline, CDR1 SGHTA and CDR2 FQGNSA. This CDR3 is built from 15 residues. V shed 8 bases and J 1 base; nucleotides not matched to a gene: 6.

The table lists this clonotype with a few counts. The chain's CDR3 is CAISEREGAEQFF. The CDR3 DNA follows: TGTGCCATCAGTGAGCGGGAGGGGGCTGAGCAGTTCTTC. The chain carries TRBV10-3 and TRBJ2-1; D might be TRBD2 (8 bases). The CDR3 extends over 13 amino acids. CDR1 ENHRY and CDR2 SYGVKD come from the germline V gene. The V end was cut by 2 bases, the J end by 9 bases, with 11 bases between.

The chain uses TRBV20-1 and TRBJ2-5; unclear D gene. The CDR3 is 15 residues long. The germline V gene has CDR1 DFQATT and CDR2 SNEGSKA (reference sequence). The V and J ends lost 0 bases and 0 bases respectively, with 11 bases between them. CDR3 sequence: CSARDVERNQETQYF. The CDR3 DNA sequence: TGCAGTGCTAGAGATGTGGAGCGCAACCAAGAGACCCAGTACTTC.

The chain carries TRBV20-1 and TRBJ2-5; 10 nucleotides match TRBD1. The V segment lost 2 bases and the J segment 3 bases; nucleotides outside the gene matches: 6. Germline CDR1 is DFQATT and CDR2 is SNEGSKA (reference sequence). The CDR3 runs to 15 residues. DNA of the CDR3: TGCAGTGCTAGACTTCCGGGACAGGGGAAAGAGACCCAGTACTTC. It yields the protein CSARLPGQGKETQYF.

The rearrangement links TRBV5-1 to TRBJ1-4; possible D gene TRBD1, 5 bases. From germline, CDR1 is SGHRS and CDR2 YFSETQ. The CDR3 is made up of 18 amino acids. The germline V and J ends were trimmed by 0 bases and 2 bases, with 17 bases remaining between them. The CDR3 coding sequence is TGCGCCAGCAGCTTGGGGTTCGAGTCGAAGGGGACTAATGAAAAACTGTTTTTT. Residues: CASSLGFESKGTNEKLFF.

This clonotype has only a few counts. This rearrangement joins TRBV29-1 to TRBJ2-3; D gene ambiguous. Germline CDR1 and CDR2: SQVTM and ANQGSEA. The V end lost 7 bases, the J end lost 2 bases, and 16 bases lay between the germline ends. CDR3 length: 14 residues. The CDR3 coding sequence is TGCAGCGCCCGAAGCCAGCGAACCACAGATACGCAGTATTTT. Its protein product is CSARSQRTTDTQYF.

This clonotype was recorded a few times. The V call is TRBV6-5, the J call TRBJ1-1; D gene unclear. The germline gives CDR1 MNHEY, CDR2 SVGAGI. The CDR3 consists of 12 residues. Trimming removed 6 bases from V and 3 bases from J, with 8 bases in between. CDR3 bases: TGTGCCAGCAGGGAATTGGACACTGAAGCTTTCTTT. It encodes CASRELDTEAFF.

The V gene is TRBV29-1, the J gene TRBJ1-5, with D possibly TRBD1 on 5 matching bases. The CDR3 contains 15 residues. CDR1 is SQVTM, CDR2 ANQGSEA, per germline. The V end lost 6 bases, the J end lost 2 bases, and 17 bases lay between the germline ends. CDR3 sequence (DNA): TGCAGCGTGAAAACGGGGGGTCCGGGCAATCAGCCCCAGCATTTT. It translates to CSVKTGGPGNQPQHF. The full variable domain, rest sourced from reference TRBV29-1 and TRBJ1-5, is SAVISQKPSRDICQRGTSLTIQCQVDSQVTMMFWYRQQPGQSLTLIATANQGSEATYESGFVIDKFPISRPNLTFSTLTVSNMSPEDSSIYLCSVKTGGPGNQPQHFGDGTRLSIL.

The chain couples TRBV15 to TRBJ2-5; no firm D call. Germline CDR1 and CDR2: LNHNV and YYDKDF (reference sequence). The CDR3 has 13 amino acids. Trimming removed 1 base at V and 3 bases at J, with 6 bases between. The CDR3: CATSRGAKETQYF. CDR3 DNA: TGTGCCACCAGCAGAGGGGCCAAAGAGACCCAGTACTTC.

This rearrangement joins TRBV7-2 to TRBJ2-7; unclear D gene. V dropped 8 bases and J dropped 3 bases, with 17 bases sitting between them. This CDR3 spans 14 amino acids. CDR1 is SGHTA, CDR2 FQGNSA, per germline. CDR3 nucleotides: TGTGCCAGCGCCAAAAGACCCAGCGACTACGAGCAGTACTTC. Its translation is CASAKRPSDYEQYF.

This clonotype has a handful of counts. The chain links TRBV3-1 to TRBJ2-7, with TRBD2 matching 8 bases. The J segment lost 5 bases and the V segment lost 0 bases, leaving 3 bases of the junction unmatched. The CDR3 has 14 residues. From germline, CDR1 is LGHDT and CDR2 YNNKEL (reference sequence). The CDR3 is CASSQEGLVHEQYF. For the CDR3, the DNA is TGTGCCAGCAGCCAAGAGGGACTAGTCCACGAGCAGTACTTC.

A word on this clonotype: A much bigger clone sits one base away, suggesting this may be a read error. This chain joins TRBV6-2 or TRBV6-3 and TRBJ2-1; TRBD2 aligns across 14 bases. The CDR3 consists of 13 residues. J was trimmed by 14 bases and V by 6 bases; bases with no gene match: 6. CDR1 is MNHEY, CDR2 SVGEGT, per germline. CDR3 region: CASSPGLAGEKFF. CDR3 DNA sequence: TGTGCCAGCAGCCCGGGACTAGCGGGAGAGAAGTTCTTC.